The source of this TCR beta chain is a study of T-cell memory formation after mild COVID-19. The CDR3 spans 17 residues. Germline V lookup: CDR1 SGHVS, CDR2 FNYEAQ. V was clipped by 0 bases and J by 4 bases, with 16 bases between them. 5'RACE primed from the constant segment yielded TCR alpha and TCR beta cDNA libraries bearing sample barcodes and UMIs. TCRdb itself ran the 5' RACE reads through MiXCR, one entry per CDR3 protein. Of over 400,000 distinct CDR3 sequences in the sample, more than 20% were seen once. The chain couples TRBV7-6 to TRBJ2-1, with D perhaps matching TRBD1 or TRBD2 (5 bases each). Sequenced sample: PBMCs or a T cell subset sorted from them (not recorded which). The TCR comes from an adult woman who had mild COVID-19 (a few samples of this study predate the infection). Cell type and time point are not known. The CDR3 loop is CASSLALGALGYNEQFF. Here the CDR3 DNA reads TGTGCCAGCAGCTTAGCGCTCGGGGCACTAGGGTACAATGAGCAGTTCTTC.